The 19 T cell receptor beta chains reported below all come from one sample, sequenced in a study of blood T cell repertoires in COVID-19. Assay: immunoSEQ multiplex PCR; the TCRdb copy retains only in-frame clones and omits some. Among about 230,000 clones listed, 80% to 90% were seen once. Sequencing was performed on PBMCs or T cells enriched from blood (not recorded which). Receptor source: a woman in her twenties or thirties who had been exposed to COVID-19.

The rearrangement links TRBV15 to TRBJ2-5, with TRBD1 matching over 8 bases. Trimming cost V 4 bases and J 0 bases; bases outside gene matches: 4. The CDR3 is 15 residues long. Per germline, CDR1 LNHNV and CDR2 YYDKDF (reference sequence). DNA for the CDR3: TGTGCCACCAGCAAGGGACAGGTCGACCAAGAGACCCAGTACTTC. Translated: CATSKGQVDQETQYF.

J is TRBJ2-5 and V is TRBV4-2, with unresolved D. Germline lookup yields CDR1 LGHNA and CDR2 YNFKEQ. Trimming removed 0 bases from V and 0 bases from J, with 11 bases in between. This CDR3 is built from 16 residues. CDR3 amino acids: CASSQDWPPYQETQYF. The CDR3 nucleotides are TGTGCCAGCAGCCAAGACTGGCCTCCGTACCAAGAGACCCAGTACTTC.

The chain couples TRBV19 to TRBJ1-6; possibly TRBD1 for D (6 bases). Germline-derived CDR1 and CDR2 are LNHDA and SQIVND (reference sequence). The CDR3 sequence is 15 residues long. V was cut by 3 bases and J by 14 bases, with 20 bases left in between. CDR3 bases: TGTGCCAGTAGTATTTCGAGGACAGAGGCTCGATCCCTCCACTTT. It translates to CASSISRTEARSLHF.

This clone came up once. This chain links TRBV5-6 with TRBJ2-7; no definite D call. This CDR3 contains 13 residues. Germline CDR1 SGHDT, CDR2 YYEEEE. Trimming cost V 2 bases and J 1 base, with 7 bases left between them. The CDR3 coding sequence is TGTGCCAGCAGCTTTTCAGGTTCCTACGAGCAGTACTTC. Translated: CASSFSGSYEQYF.

The chain is built from TRBV3-1 (or the pseudogene TRBV3-2) and TRBJ2-7; unclear D gene. V lost 0 bases and J 3 bases, leaving 12 bases between the germline ends. Germline CDR1 reads LGHDT; CDR2 reads YNNKEL (reference sequence). The CDR3 covers 15 residues. The CDR3 loop reads CASSQDARGIYEQYF. CDR3 in DNA: TGTGCCAGCAGCCAAGATGCCCGAGGAATCTACGAGCAGTACTTC.

The genes are TRBV6-5 and TRBJ2-5; TRBD1 is a possible D gene (6 bases). Germline assignment: CDR1 MNHEY and CDR2 SVGAGI. The CDR3 is made up of 14 amino acids. Deletions cut 6 bases from V and 1 base from J, with 12 bases between. In DNA form, the CDR3 reads TGTGCCAGCAGAGCAACAGGGCCCCAAGAGACCCAGTACTTC. Protein sequence: CASRATGPQETQYF.

The chain has TRBV5-4 and TRBJ1-2, with D unclear. The germline V gene encodes CDR1 SGHNT and CDR2 YYREEE (reference sequence). Trimming shortened V by 1 base and J by 4 bases, and 20 bases separated the two germline ends. The CDR3 is 17 amino acids. CDR3 coding DNA: TGTGCCAGCAGCTTGTCTGCGGGCGCCACCTCGGGCTATGGCTACACCTTC. Its translation: CASSLSAGATSGYGYTF.

This sequence joins TRBV4-1 and TRBJ2-7; D remains unclear. The CDR3 covers 13 residues. Germline assignment: CDR1 MGHRA and CDR2 YSYEKL. Trimming removed 0 bases from V and 7 bases from J, with 10 bases in between. This CDR3 reads CASSQELMREQYF. CDR3 DNA: TGCGCCAGCAGCCAAGAATTGATGAGGGAGCAGTACTTC.

This chain uses TRBV15 with TRBJ2-7; D is unclear. The CDR3 is 13 amino acids. The germline V and J ends were trimmed by 0 bases and 4 bases, with 7 bases remaining between them. The germline V gene has CDR1 LNHNV and CDR2 YYDKDF (reference sequence). The CDR3 loop reads CATSRDLVYEQYF. For the CDR3, the DNA is TGTGCCACCAGCAGAGATCTCGTGTACGAGCAGTACTTC.

V usage is TRBV6-5 and J usage is TRBJ2-1; the match to TRBD2 covers 10 bases. The germline CDR1 and CDR2 sequences are MNHEY and SVGAGI. The CDR3 consists of 13 residues. The J segment lost 4 bases and the V segment lost 6 bases, leaving 0 bases of the junction unmatched. CDR3 sequence reads: CASRGLAYNEQFF. CDR3 nucleotide sequence: TGTGCCAGCAGGGGACTAGCGTACAATGAGCAGTTCTTC.

The chain employs TRBV7-2 and TRBJ2-1; 9 bases line up with TRBD2. The CDR3 has 17 residues. After removal of 5 bases from V and 0 bases from J, the junction contained 8 bases not matched to a gene. CDR1 is SGHTA and CDR2 is FQGNSA in the germline V gene. CDR3 nucleotide sequence: TGTGCCAGCAGCCCCTCCTTTAGCGGGAGCTCCTACAATGAGCAGTTCTTC. Its protein product is CASSPSFSGSSYNEQFF.

The rearrangement uses TRBV11-1 and TRBJ2-7; TRBD2 might be the D (6 bases). The germline V gene encodes CDR1 SGHAT and CDR2 FQDESV (reference sequence). The CDR3 runs 12 residues. V was clipped by 2 bases and J by 7 bases, with 9 bases between them. CDR3 in DNA: TGTGCCAGCAGCTTACCGGGAGAGGAGCAGTACTTC. Protein sequence: CASSLPGEEQYF.

The gene calls are TRBV19 and TRBJ1-2; 7 bases match TRBD1. Germline V gene sequence: CDR1 LNHDA, CDR2 SQIVND (reference sequence). This CDR3 has 14 amino acids. After removal of 2 bases from V and 7 bases from J, the junction contained 7 bases not matched to a gene. The DNA of the CDR3 is TGTGCCAGTAGTATAATGACAGGGACAAGTGGCTACACCTTC. It codes for CASSIMTGTSGYTF.

A few counts support this clone. The gene calls are TRBV5-4 and TRBJ2-2; 8 nucleotides align to TRBD2. J was trimmed by 1 base and V by 3 bases; bases with no gene match: 5. The length of the CDR3 is 16 residues. Germline assignment: CDR1 SGHNT and CDR2 YYREEE (reference sequence). The CDR3 DNA sequence: TGTGCCAGCAGCTATCCGGGACTAGGGAACACCGGGGAGCTGTTTTTT. This gives the protein CASSYPGLGNTGELFF.

The chain joins TRBV10-1 to TRBJ2-2; 9 bases agree with TRBD2. V was clipped by 7 bases and J by 3 bases; unmatched bases: 6. CDR3 length: 15 residues. Germline V gives CDR1 WNHNN, CDR2 SYGVQD (reference sequence). The CDR3 DNA follows: TGCGCCAGCACGGCTAGCGGGAACCACACCGGGGAGCTGTTTTTT. Translation: CASTASGNHTGELFF.

The count of this clone is one. The chain is built from TRBV6-1 and TRBJ1-2, with TRBD1 identical over 9 bases. The CDR3 has 16 residues. Per germline, CDR1 MNHNS and CDR2 SASEGT. The trim removed 2 bases at V and 5 bases at J, leaving 9 bases unmatched. In DNA, the CDR3 is TGTGCCAGCAGTGAAACAGGGGGCATTTCTTCTTATGGCTACACCTTC. Encoded protein: CASSETGGISSYGYTF.

The rearrangement links TRBV29-1 to TRBJ2-7; 10 nucleotides match TRBD1. J gave up 6 bases and V 5 bases, and 16 bases lay outside the gene matches. This CDR3 comprises 16 residues. Germline V gives CDR1 SQVTM, CDR2 ANQGSEA. The CDR3: CSVQKGRDRGFGEQYF. DNA for the CDR3: TGCAGCGTTCAAAAAGGGAGGGACAGGGGATTTGGCGAGCAGTACTTC.

V is TRBV15 and J is TRBJ1-5; D may be TRBD1 (5 bases). Germline V lookup: CDR1 LNHNV, CDR2 YYDKDF (reference sequence). Trimming cost V 0 bases and J 0 bases, with 9 bases left between them. The CDR3 is 16 residues long. CDR3 sequence reads: CATSRDLDSSNQPQHF. The CDR3 DNA follows: TGTGCCACCAGCAGAGATCTCGACAGTAGCAATCAGCCCCAGCATTTT.

This clone was seen a handful of times. This rearrangement joins TRBV6-6 to TRBJ2-7, with D perhaps matching TRBD2 (6 bases). The CDR3 extends over 13 amino acids. Germline lookup yields CDR1 MNHNY and CDR2 SVGAGI (reference sequence). Trimming took 6 bases from V and 3 from J, leaving 12 bases between them. CDR3 sequence: CASSILAYYEQYF. The CDR3 nucleotides read TGTGCCAGCAGCATTCTAGCGTACTACGAGCAGTACTTC.